Detailed here is one T cell receptor beta chain. The target antigen is unknown. This specimen belongs to a study of T cell responses to AZD1222 COVID-19 vaccine. Whole-study findings and limits: Seropositive status at baseline applied to only a handful of AZD1222 recipients. Vaccine-related CD4 TCRs covered spike, predominating at 160-218 and 743-854.

TCRdb's copy holds only in-frame clones and misses some; the assay was immunoSEQ multiplex PCR. The data show 75,000 to 95,000 clones, roughly 88% seen once. Trimming removed 1 base at V and 5 bases at J, with 8 bases between. This CDR3 spans 13 amino acids. Germline lookup yields CDR1 SGHAT and CDR2 FQNNGV. The origin of this receptor is an adult in good health. J is TRBJ2-5 and V is TRBV11-2; no reliable D call. The sequences come from peripheral blood, collected on day 0 of AZD1222 vaccination. This CDR3 is CASSLGPRETQYF. The CDR3 bases are TGTGCCAGCAGCTTAGGCCCACGGGAGACCCAGTACTTC.